The 29 T cell receptor beta chains presented below share a single source sample, sequenced in a study of early stage breast cancer tumors. Profiling relied on immunoSEQ multiplex PCR, and the TCRdb table lists in-frame clones only, not all of them. This sample has under 30,000 clones; 65% to 75% occur once, and the top ten carry around a third. Sequencing input: blood. The receptors originated from a person in their fifties or sixties with breast cancer.

CDR3 residues: CASSVSAGGPGDEQFF. DNA of the CDR3: TGTGCCAGCAGCGTATCTGCGGGAGGGCCAGGGGATGAGCAGTTCTTC. J is TRBJ2-1 and V is TRBV9, with TRBD2 matching over 9 bases. CDR1 and CDR2 from the germline V gene are SGDLS and YYNGEE. The CDR3 consists of 16 residues. With V trimmed by 1 base and J by 8 bases, 10 bases remained unmatched.

This clone was recorded only once. The chain combines TRBV6-4 with TRBJ2-2; D remains ambiguous. Germline-derived CDR1 and CDR2 are MRHNA and SNTAGT. The CDR3 is 15 amino acids. The V gene lost 0 bases and the J gene lost 4 bases, with 9 bases spanning the gap. The CDR3 coding sequence is TGTGCCAGCAGTGACTCTGGGGTAGGCACCGGGGAGCTGTTTTTT. Translating it yields CASSDSGVGTGELFF.

The V gene is TRBV4-2, the J gene TRBJ2-5; D call uncertain. From germline, CDR1 is LGHNA and CDR2 YNFKEQ. The CDR3 extends over 15 amino acids. V was clipped by 0 bases and J by 5 bases, with 13 bases between them. Here the CDR3 DNA reads TGTGCCAGCAGCCAAGATCCCGGAGTCGGGGAGACCCAGTACTTC. Protein product: CASSQDPGVGETQYF.

This chain joins TRBV7-3 and TRBJ2-3; D may match TRBD1 or TRBD2 (5 bases each). The CDR3 is 15 amino acids. Germline V lookup: CDR1 SGHTA, CDR2 FQGTGA. V was trimmed by 8 bases and J by 2 bases, leaving 17 bases between them. CDR3 coding DNA: TGTGCCAGCGGGGGTCCGTGGGAACCCACAGATACGCAGTATTTT. Translation gives CASGGPWEPTDTQYF.

In this sample, this clone turned up once. This rearrangement joins TRBV14 to TRBJ1-2; perhaps TRBD1 as D (6 bases). Trimming removed 4 bases from V and 6 bases from J, with 9 bases in between. This CDR3 is 12 amino acids long. Per the germline V gene, CDR1 is SGHDN and CDR2 is FVKESK. CDR3 DNA sequence: TGTGCCAGCAGCCCGCGACAGGATGGCTACACCTTC. Translated, it gives CASSPRQDGYTF.

V gene TRBV4-3 combines with J gene TRBJ2-5; D is possibly TRBD2 (6 bases). Trimming cost V 4 bases and J 4 bases, with 13 bases left between them. CDR3 size: 14 residues. Germline CDR1 and CDR2: LGHNA and YSLEER. CDR3 in amino acids: CASSPRVGGETQYF. DNA of the CDR3: TGCGCCAGCAGCCCGAGGGTGGGGGGAGAGACCCAGTACTTC.

This clone was counted a few times. The V call is TRBV5-1, the J call TRBJ1-1; tentative D call: TRBD1 (5 bases). This CDR3 region has 13 residues. V was clipped by 0 bases and J by 5 bases, with 8 bases between them. The V gene's germline CDR1 is SGHRS and CDR2 YFSETQ. The CDR3 bases are TGCGCCAGCAGCTTGGCGGGGCAAACTGAAGCTTTCTTT. This translates into CASSLAGQTEAFF.

The rearrangement uses TRBV2 and TRBJ1-4, with D possibly TRBD1 on 6 matching bases. The CDR3 is 14 amino acids. V lost 7 bases, J lost 8 bases, and 17 bases lay in between. Looked up from germline, CDR1 is SNHLY and CDR2 is FYNNEI. Here the CDR3 DNA reads TGTGCCAGCATCCGGGGGCCAGGGCTAGAAAAACTGTTTTTT. It yields the protein CASIRGPGLEKLFF.

The V gene is TRBV5-1, the J gene TRBJ1-1, with 9 bases aligning to TRBD1. Germline CDR1 and CDR2: SGHRS and YFSETQ. The J segment lost 8 bases and the V segment lost 0 bases, leaving 8 bases of the junction unmatched. This CDR3 contains 15 residues. CDR3 residues: CASSLEQGALTEAFF. The CDR3 DNA follows: TGCGCCAGCAGCTTGGAACAGGGGGCGCTGACCGAAGCTTTCTTT.

This chain's CDR3 is CASSLEADTSYGNTIYF. CDR3 sequence (DNA): TGTGCCAGCAGCTTAGAAGCGGACACTTCTTATGGAAACACCATATATTTT. The rearrangement joins TRBV7-6 to TRBJ1-3; tentative D call: TRBD1 (5 bases). Trimming removed 1 base from V and 3 bases from J, with 16 bases in between. The V gene's germline CDR1 is SGHVS and CDR2 FNYEAQ. This CDR3 contains 17 residues. Variable domain in full (rest from reference TRBV7-6 and TRBJ1-3): GAGVSQSPRYKVTKRGQDVALRCDPISGHVSLYWYRQALGQGPEFLTYFNYEAQQDKSGLPNDRFSAERPEGSISTLTIQRTEQRDSAMYRCASSLEADTSYGNTIYFGEGSWLTVV.

J is TRBJ2-1 and V is TRBV7-3; 11 positions agree with TRBD2. The germline gives CDR1 SGHTA, CDR2 FQGTGA. With V trimmed by 4 bases and J by 9 bases, 5 bases remained unmatched. The CDR3 contains 14 residues. The CDR3 DNA reads TGTGCCAGCAGCTCGGGACTAGCGGCCGCTGAGCAGTTCTTC. Protein product: CASSSGLAAAEQFF.

The chain couples TRBV7-8 to TRBJ2-7; 7 bases map to TRBD1. CDR1 and CDR2 from the germline V gene are SGHVS and FQNEAQ. The CDR3 spans 14 residues. V was pared by 4 bases and J by 3 bases, with 6 bases of the junction left unmatched. The CDR3: CASSSPGQLYEQYF. The CDR3 DNA reads TGTGCCAGCAGCTCCCCGGGACAGCTCTACGAGCAGTACTTC.

The rearrangement uses TRBV7-3 and TRBJ1-2, with TRBD1 identical over 10 bases. Germline CDR1 is SGHTA and CDR2 is FQGTGA. The CDR3 extends over 13 amino acids. V lost 5 bases and J lost 8; bases outside the gene matches: 5. CDR3 sequence: CASSPDRGSGYTF. CDR3 sequence (DNA): TGTGCCAGCAGCCCGGACAGGGGGAGCGGCTACACCTTC.

The chain links TRBV15 to TRBJ2-1; TRBD2 aligns across 11 bases. The V gene end was trimmed by 1 base and the J gene end by 8 bases; junction bases not matched to a gene: 7. This CDR3 is built from 16 residues. The germline V gene has CDR1 LNHNV and CDR2 YYDKDF (reference sequence). The CDR3, as DNA: TGTGCCACCAGCAGAGTCCTAGCGGGAGGTAGTGATGAGCAGTTCTTC. Amino acid sequence: CATSRVLAGGSDEQFF.

The chain uses TRBV5-1 and TRBJ2-1; 10 bases match TRBD1. CDR3 size: 13 residues. After removal of 10 bases from V and 9 bases from J, the junction contained 10 bases not matched to a gene. CDR1 and CDR2 (germline): SGHRS, YFSETQ. In nucleotides, the CDR3 is TGCGCCGCTCGGGACAGGGGAGGTGGTGAGCAGTTCTTC. Protein sequence: CAARDRGGGEQFF.

The chain links TRBV2 to TRBJ1-1; possible D gene TRBD1, 6 bases. Deletions cut 7 bases from V and 5 bases from J, with 17 bases between. The CDR3 runs 14 residues. Per germline, CDR1 SNHLY and CDR2 FYNNEI. CDR3 in DNA: TGTGCCAGCATTAAGACAGGTGAAGGAACTGAAGCTTTCTTT. Its translation is CASIKTGEGTEAFF.

V gene TRBV18 combines with J gene TRBJ1-4, with D possibly matching TRBD1 (5 bases). The CDR3 extends over 17 amino acids. V was pared by 3 bases and J by 4 bases, with 18 bases between. Germline loops: CDR1 KGHSH, CDR2 LQKENI. As DNA, the CDR3 is TGTGCCAGCTCACCCTCCACAGGAAAGGACCATAATGAAAAACTGTTTTTT. Its translation: CASSPSTGKDHNEKLFF.

On this clone itself: The junction departs from germline at one end; a sequencing error may be responsible. The rearrangement links TRBV11-2 to TRBJ2-3, with D perhaps matching TRBD2 (6 bases). Germline CDR1 is SGHAT and CDR2 is FQNNGV. There are 13 residues in the CDR3. This CDR3 is CASSLAGYAVTDF. The CDR3 nucleotides read TGTGCCAGCAGCCTCGCGGGATACGCAGTAACGGATTTT.

V gene TRBV18 combines with J gene TRBJ2-3; D may be TRBD2 (7 bases). The CDR3 length is 15 residues. The germline gives CDR1 KGHSH, CDR2 LQKENI. The V end was cut by 5 bases, the J end by 2 bases, with 14 bases between. The chain's CDR3 is CASSYGGHTTDTQYF. The CDR3 nucleotides are TGTGCCAGCTCATACGGGGGGCATACCACAGATACGCAGTATTTT.

The chain recombines TRBV2 with TRBJ2-7, with D possibly TRBD1 on 6 matching bases. V lost 6 bases to trimming and J lost 0 bases, with 15 bases between them. The CDR3 is made up of 15 amino acids. Germline assignment: CDR1 SNHLY and CDR2 FYNNEI. The DNA of the CDR3 is TGTGCCAGCAGACTACAGGGTTTTAGCTCCTACGAGCAGTACTTC. Translation gives CASRLQGFSSYEQYF.

The rearrangement links TRBV6-1 to TRBJ1-4; D is unclear. Trimming left V 1 base short and J 8 bases short, with 23 bases between. This CDR3 spans 18 amino acids. Germline CDR1 and CDR2: MNHNS and SASEGT. The CDR3 sequence: CASSEVWEGPLRAEKLFF. The CDR3 DNA sequence: TGTGCCAGCAGTGAAGTTTGGGAAGGGCCTCTCCGAGCGGAAAAACTGTTTTTT.

This clone turned up a few times. The chain links TRBV27 to TRBJ2-1; TRBD2 might be the D (6 bases). CDR1 and CDR2 (germline): MNHEY, SMNVEV (reference sequence). Trimming shortened V by 5 bases and J by 6 bases, and 14 bases separated the two germline ends. The CDR3 loop spans 14 amino acids. CDR3 DNA sequence: TGTGCCAGCAGTCTACGCGGGACGGGCAATGAGCAGTTCTTC. Protein sequence: CASSLRGTGNEQFF.

Points on this clone: One junction end disagrees with the germline gene, perhaps due to a read error. The chain uses TRBV29-1 and TRBJ1-3; D is perhaps TRBD1 (5 bases). This CDR3 is built from 14 residues. Germline CDR1 SQVTM, CDR2 ANQGSEA. CDR3 nucleotides: TGCAGCGTAGAGCAGGGTACGGGAGGAAACGCCATATATTTT. Its translation is CSVEQGTGGNAIYF.

The chain couples TRBV5-4 to TRBJ2-7, with 8 positions matching TRBD2. The V gene's germline CDR1 is SGHNT and CDR2 YYREEE (reference sequence). J lost 1 base, V lost 4 bases, and 4 bases had no gene match. The CDR3 has 14 residues. The CDR3 coding sequence is TGTGCCAGCAGCGTTAGCGGGACGTCCTACGAGCAGTACTTC. This translates into CASSVSGTSYEQYF.

The chain has TRBV10-3 and TRBJ2-1, with 12 bases lining up with TRBD1. The J segment lost 8 bases and the V segment lost 10 bases, leaving 9 bases of the junction unmatched. The CDR3 totals 14 residues. Germline V gene sequence: CDR1 ENHRY, CDR2 SYGVKD. CDR3: CATLRDRGLYEQFF. For the CDR3, the DNA is TGTGCCACGCTCCGGGACAGGGGGCTGTATGAGCAGTTCTTC.

V gene TRBV7-2 combines with J gene TRBJ2-1; perhaps TRBD1 as D (6 bases). The length of the CDR3 is 14 residues. CDR1 is SGHTA and CDR2 is FQGNSA in the germline V gene. Trimming pared 8 bases from V and 6 bases from J, leaving 17 bases between. The CDR3 bases are TGTGCCAGCGGTCCGGGGCAGGGGAGCAATGAGCAGTTCTTC. It specifies CASGPGQGSNEQFF. The variable domain in full, with the rest retrieved from reference TRBV7-2 and TRBJ2-1, is GAGVSQSPSNKVTEKGKDVELRCDPISGHTALYWYRQSLGQGLEFLIYFQGNSAPDKSGLPSDRFSAERTGGSVSTLTIQRTQQEDSAVYLCASGPGQGSNEQFFGPGTRLTVL.

By its share, this clone is medium-sized. This chain joins TRBV19 and TRBJ1-2; D perhaps matches TRBD1 (5 bases). The CDR3 has 13 amino acids. V gave up 5 bases and J gave up 2 bases, with 9 bases separating them. Germline V gene lookup returns CDR1 LNHDA and CDR2 SQIVND (reference sequence). CDR3 in DNA: TGTGCCAGTAGTCCTAAGGGGAACTATGGCTACACCTTC. As protein: CASSPKGNYGYTF. The entire variable domain, with the rest obtained from reference TRBV19 and TRBJ1-2, is as follows: DGGITQSPKYLFRKEGQNVTLSCEQNLNHDAMYWYRQDPGQGLRLIYYSQIVNDFQKGDIAEGYSVSREKKESFPLTVTSAQKNPTAFYLCASSPKGNYGYTFGSGTRLTVV.

This clone was picked up one time. Here the CDR3 DNA reads TGCGCCAGCAGCCAGGTAGATTTAGGACTAGCGGGAGGGAATGAGCAGTTCTTC. It codes for CASSQVDLGLAGGNEQFF. The rearrangement links TRBV4-1 to TRBJ2-1, with 15 bases identical to TRBD2. This CDR3 is 18 amino acids long. Germline values: CDR1 MGHRA, CDR2 YSYEKL. V trimming: 3 bases; J trimming: 7 bases; junction bases outside the gene matches: 10.

This sequence joins TRBV5-1 and TRBJ1-1; D is uncertain. Per germline, CDR1 SGHRS and CDR2 YFSETQ. Trimming removed 0 bases from V and 2 bases from J, with 11 bases in between. The CDR3 length is 15 residues. The CDR3 DNA follows: TGCGCCAGCAGCTTGGAGGGCAGGCGTAACACTGAAGCTTTCTTT. Its protein is CASSLEGRRNTEAFF.